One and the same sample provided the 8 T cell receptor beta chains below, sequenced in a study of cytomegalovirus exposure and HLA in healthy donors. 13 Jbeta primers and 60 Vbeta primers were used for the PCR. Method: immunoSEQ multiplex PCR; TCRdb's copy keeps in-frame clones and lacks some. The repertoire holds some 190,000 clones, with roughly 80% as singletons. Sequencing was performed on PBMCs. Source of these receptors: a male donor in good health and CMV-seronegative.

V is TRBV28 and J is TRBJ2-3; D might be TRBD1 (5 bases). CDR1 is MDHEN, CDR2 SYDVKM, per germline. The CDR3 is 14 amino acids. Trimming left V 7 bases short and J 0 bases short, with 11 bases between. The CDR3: CASTLAGSTDTQYF. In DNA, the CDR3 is TGTGCCAGCACCCTGGCAGGGAGCACAGATACGCAGTATTTT.

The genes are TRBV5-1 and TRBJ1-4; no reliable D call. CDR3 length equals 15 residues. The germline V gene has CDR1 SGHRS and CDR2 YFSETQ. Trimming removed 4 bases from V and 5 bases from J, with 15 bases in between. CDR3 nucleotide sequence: TGCGCCAGCAGCCCCGGCGGGTCCCGGAATGAAAAACTGTTTTTT. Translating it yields CASSPGGSRNEKLFF.

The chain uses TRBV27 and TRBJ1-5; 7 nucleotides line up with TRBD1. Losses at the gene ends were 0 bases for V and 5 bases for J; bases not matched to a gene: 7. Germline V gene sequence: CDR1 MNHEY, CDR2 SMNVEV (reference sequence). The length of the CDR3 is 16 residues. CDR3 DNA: TGTGCCAGCAGTTTATCGGGCAGGGGGTCAGATCAGCCCCAGCATTTT. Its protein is CASSLSGRGSDQPQHF.

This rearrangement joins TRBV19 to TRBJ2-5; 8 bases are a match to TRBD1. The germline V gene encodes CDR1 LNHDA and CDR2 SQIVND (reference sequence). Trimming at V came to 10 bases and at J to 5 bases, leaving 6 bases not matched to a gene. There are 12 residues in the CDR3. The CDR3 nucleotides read TGTGCCACCCTCGGACAGGGCGAGACCCAGTACTTC. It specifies CATLGQGETQYF.

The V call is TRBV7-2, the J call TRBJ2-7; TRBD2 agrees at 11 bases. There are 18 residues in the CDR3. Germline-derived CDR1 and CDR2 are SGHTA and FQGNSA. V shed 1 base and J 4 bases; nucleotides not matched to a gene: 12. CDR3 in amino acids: CASSLGAWVAGGPYEQYF. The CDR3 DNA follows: TGTGCCAGCAGCTTAGGGGCTTGGGTAGCGGGGGGGCCTTACGAGCAGTACTTC.

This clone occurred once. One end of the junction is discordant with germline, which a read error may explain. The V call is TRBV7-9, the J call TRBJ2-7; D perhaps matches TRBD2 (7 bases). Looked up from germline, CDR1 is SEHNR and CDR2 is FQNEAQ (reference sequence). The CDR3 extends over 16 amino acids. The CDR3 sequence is CSSSLVVGASGREQYF. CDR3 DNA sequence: TGTTCCAGCAGCTTAGTAGTGGGGGCTAGCGGACGGGAGCAGTACTTC. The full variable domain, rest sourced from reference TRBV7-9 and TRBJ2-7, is DTGVSQNPRHKITKRGQNVTFRCDPISEHNRLYWYRQTLGQGPEFLTYFQNEAQLEKSRLLSDRFSAERPKGSFSTLEIQRTEQGDSAMYLCSSSLVVGASGREQYFGPGTRLTVT.

The DNA for the CDR3 is TGTGCCAGCAGCTTCTCCGGGGGAAGCACAGATACGCAGTATTTT. Its protein is CASSFSGGSTDTQYF. The chain uses TRBV7-2 and TRBJ2-3; tentative D call: TRBD2 (6 bases). This CDR3 comprises 15 residues. Trimming removed 3 bases at V and 0 bases at J, with 10 bases between. The germline V gene has CDR1 SGHTA and CDR2 FQGNSA.

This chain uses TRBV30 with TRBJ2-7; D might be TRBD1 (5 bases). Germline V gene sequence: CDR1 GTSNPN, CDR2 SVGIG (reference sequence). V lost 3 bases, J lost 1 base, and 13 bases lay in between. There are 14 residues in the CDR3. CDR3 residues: CAWRGRGDSYEQYF. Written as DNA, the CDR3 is TGTGCCTGGAGGGGAAGGGGTGATTCCTACGAGCAGTACTTC.